The 16 T cell receptor beta chains given below trace back to one sample, sequenced in a study of radiotherapy plus CTLA-4 blockade in lung cancer. The protocol was immunoSEQ multiplex PCR, while the TCRdb copy is restricted to in-frame clones and leaves out a portion. Seen here are some 60,000 clones, roughly 80% observed once, and the top ten hold approximately 16%. The specimen was peripheral blood, collected from a patient treated with radiotherapy plus ipilimumab. These receptors all come from a human donor with non-small cell lung cancer who had a complete response to radiotherapy plus ipilimumab.

The rearrangement joins TRBV21-1 to TRBJ2-1; TRBD1 reflects the table's D call only, with no check against the DNA. TRBV21-1 is a documented pseudogene. This CDR3 spans 17 amino acids. The CDR3 spells CASSKAGQGGFHNEQFF. CDR3 in DNA: TGTGCCAGCAGCAAAGCGGGTCAGGGGGGATTCCACAATGAGCAGTTCTTC.

The gene calls are TRBV15 and TRBJ1-5; 10 bases agree with TRBD1. CDR1 is LNHNV, CDR2 YYDKDF, per germline (reference sequence). The junction had 5 bases not matched to a gene; V was cut back by 3 bases and J by 6 bases. This CDR3 is built from 15 residues. CDR3 sequence reads: CATSRGQGSAQPQHF. The CDR3 DNA sequence: TGTGCCACCAGCAGGGGACAGGGGTCCGCTCAGCCCCAGCATTTT.

This rearrangement joins TRBV7-8 to TRBJ2-7; maybe TRBD1 (6 bases). This CDR3 is built from 13 residues. Germline CDR1 reads SGHVS; CDR2 reads FQNEAQ. Trimming removed 1 base from V and 7 bases from J, with 11 bases in between. In DNA form, the CDR3 reads TGTGCCAGCAGCTTAGGCAGGGGTCGGGAGCAGTACTTC. Translated: CASSLGRGREQYF.

The J gene is TRBJ2-3, the V gene TRBV10-1; 9 nucleotides agree with TRBD2. Germline V CDR1 and CDR2: WNHNN, SYGVQD (reference sequence). Losses at the gene ends were 2 bases for V and 4 bases for J; bases not matched to a gene: 7. The CDR3 length is 16 residues. The CDR3: CASSEGLAGVSDTQYF. The CDR3 DNA reads as TGCGCCAGCAGTGAGGGGTTAGCGGGGGTTTCAGATACGCAGTATTTT.

The chain joins TRBV5-6 to TRBJ1-4; 8 bases align to TRBD1. Trimming at V came to 1 base and at J to 6 bases, leaving 5 bases not matched to a gene. The germline CDR1 and CDR2 sequences are SGHDT and YYEEEE. This CDR3 contains 15 residues. DNA for the CDR3: TGTGCCAGCAGCTTGACAGGGGGTAGTCATGAAAAACTGTTTTTT. Its protein product is CASSLTGGSHEKLFF.

By sample share, this clone is medium-sized. CDR3 bases: TGTGCCAGCAGTGACGGGGGAAGCTATGGCTACACCTTC. Amino acids: CASSDGGSYGYTF. The V call is TRBV2, the J call TRBJ1-2, with D possibly matching TRBD1 (5 bases). Trimming stripped 3 bases from V and 4 bases from J, with 9 bases between. CDR3 length: 13 amino acids. Germline CDR1 reads SNHLY; CDR2 reads FYNNEI.

The chain recombines TRBV18 with TRBJ2-5, with TRBD1 as a possible D gene (7 bases). Trimming left V 2 bases short and J 2 bases short, with 15 bases between. This CDR3 is 16 amino acids long. The germline V gene encodes CDR1 KGHSH and CDR2 LQKENI. CDR3 region: CASSPGGMGQQETQYF. CDR3 nucleotide sequence: TGTGCCAGCTCACCAGGGGGGATGGGACAGCAAGAGACCCAGTACTTC.

The rearrangement uses TRBV29-1 and TRBJ2-5; TRBD2 agrees at 12 bases. Germline V CDR1 and CDR2: SQVTM, ANQGSEA. V lost 7 bases to trimming and J lost 5 bases; unmatched junction nucleotides: 11. The CDR3 consists of 15 residues. The CDR3 loop reads CSGRGLAGGGETQYF. The CDR3 region has the DNA TGCAGCGGGCGAGGGCTAGCGGGAGGGGGGGAGACCCAGTACTTC.

This clone was observed a handful of times. The V gene is TRBV11-2, the J gene TRBJ2-3, with D possibly being TRBD2 (6 bases). Germline V lookup: CDR1 SGHAT, CDR2 FQNNGV. V was clipped by 5 bases and J by 4 bases, with 19 bases between them. The CDR3 has 16 residues. CDR3 protein: CASSPGGGSRPDTQYF. The DNA for the CDR3 is TGTGCCAGCAGCCCCGGTGGGGGGTCCCGTCCAGATACGCAGTATTTT.

In regard to this clone: The junction and the germline gene differ at one end; a read error may be behind it. The chain recombines TRBV5-5 with TRBJ2-5, with TRBD1 identical over 7 bases. The germline CDR1 and CDR2 sequences are SGHKS and YYEKEE (reference sequence). The CDR3 is made up of 18 amino acids. CDR3 bases: TGTGCCAGCAGCAGGGGGCCCGGAGGCTGGGGGACACAAGAGACTCAGTACTTC. Its translation is CASSRGPGGWGTQETQYF.

The chain carries TRBV19 and TRBJ1-5; D gene ambiguous. The CDR3 loop spans 20 amino acids. Trimming removed 7 bases at V and 0 bases at J, with 28 bases between. The germline CDR1 and CDR2 sequences are LNHDA and SQIVND (reference sequence). The CDR3 is CASTPVGAGFGSYSNQPQHF. In DNA form, the CDR3 reads TGTGCCAGTACCCCCGTGGGAGCCGGATTCGGGAGTTATAGCAATCAGCCCCAGCATTTT.

The chain combines TRBV29-1 with TRBJ1-2, with D possibly TRBD1 on 6 matching bases. The V gene's germline CDR1 is SQVTM and CDR2 ANQGSEA. Trimming took 4 bases from V and 8 from J, leaving 17 bases between them. This CDR3 spans 13 amino acids. The CDR3 reads CSVAEQGIWGYTF. The CDR3, as DNA: TGCAGCGTTGCCGAGCAGGGGATCTGGGGCTACACCTTC.

This clone came up a few times. The rearrangement joins TRBV19 to TRBJ1-6, with 9 positions matching TRBD1. The CDR3 covers 15 residues. CDR1 LNHDA and CDR2 SQIVND come from the germline V gene (reference sequence). V lost 0 bases, J lost 8 bases, and 2 bases stayed unmatched. The CDR3 is CASSIEGTGYSPLHF. DNA for the CDR3: TGTGCCAGTAGTATAGAAGGGACAGGGTATTCACCCCTCCACTTT.

The chain joins TRBV5-1 to TRBJ2-4; 7 nucleotides agree with TRBD1. Germline lookup yields CDR1 SGHRS and CDR2 YFSETQ. V lost 5 bases and J lost 0; bases outside the gene matches: 8. This CDR3 region has 16 residues. The DNA of the CDR3 is TGCGCCAGCAGATTAGGGGGCGAGCTAGCCAAAAACATTCAGTACTTC. This gives the protein CASRLGGELAKNIQYF. The full variable domain, completed using reference TRBV5-1 and TRBJ2-4, is KAGVTQTPRYLIKTRGQQVTLSCSPISGHRSVSWYQQTPGQGLQFLFEYFSETQRNKGNFPGRFSGRQFSNSRSEMNVSTLELGDSALYLCASRLGGELAKNIQYFGAGTRLSVL.

V is TRBV30 and J is TRBJ2-3; possible D gene TRBD2, 6 bases. Trimming stripped 2 bases from V and 2 bases from J, with 11 bases between. Germline CDR1 reads GTSNPN; CDR2 reads SVGIG (reference sequence). The CDR3 spans 14 residues. The CDR3 spells CAWSSGSITDTQYF. DNA of the CDR3: TGTGCCTGGAGTAGCGGGTCTATCACAGATACGCAGTATTTT.

A few counts support this clone. The chain is built from TRBV9 and TRBJ1-6; possibly TRBD1 for D (5 bases). The V and J ends lost 0 bases and 2 bases respectively, with 6 bases between them. Germline V gene data show CDR1 as SGDLS and CDR2 as YYNGEE. There are 15 residues in the CDR3. The CDR3 sequence is CASSVEDTYNSPLHF. For the CDR3, the DNA is TGTGCCAGCAGCGTAGAGGACACCTATAATTCACCCCTCCACTTT.